Below are 17 T cell receptor beta chains sequenced from a single sample in a study of T cell responses to AZD1222 COVID-19 vaccine. TCRdb keeps only in-frame clones here, not all; method: immunoSEQ multiplex PCR. Altogether approximately 120,000 clones are present, 70% to 90% being singletons, with the ten largest covering around 4%. Sequencing used peripheral blood, obtained on day 0 of AZD1222 vaccination. The receptors here all came from an adult in good health.

This chain joins TRBV9 and TRBJ1-2, with 7 bases fitting TRBD1. This CDR3 region has 14 residues. The germline CDR1 and CDR2 sequences are SGDLS and YYNGEE. The junction had 8 bases not matched to a gene; V was cut back by 3 bases and J by 6 bases. The CDR3 DNA reads TGTGCCAGCAGCGCCCGACAGGGTGAGGATGGCTACACCTTC. This gives the protein CASSARQGEDGYTF.

This clone was counted only a few times. The chain carries TRBV11-1 and TRBJ2-5; possibly TRBD1 or TRBD2 for D (5 bases each). The CDR3 loop spans 12 amino acids. CDR1 and CDR2 from the germline V gene are SGHAT and FQDESV (reference sequence). Trimming took 5 bases from V and 5 from J, leaving 9 bases between them. The CDR3 loop reads CASSGGYETQYF. The CDR3 coding sequence is TGTGCCAGCAGCGGGGGTTACGAGACCCAGTACTTC.

V and J are TRBV4-3 and TRBJ1-2; the match to TRBD1 covers 9 bases. Per the germline V gene, CDR1 is LGHNA and CDR2 is YSLEER. The CDR3 is 15 amino acids. The ends lost 4 bases at V and 2 bases at J; junction bases unmatched: 5. CDR3 bases: TGCGCCAGCAGCCTAAATACAGGGGGCAACTATGGCTACACCTTC. Its protein is CASSLNTGGNYGYTF.

The chain is built from TRBV4-3 and TRBJ2-1, with 8 bases matching TRBD2. Trimming removed 1 base from V and 4 bases from J; junction bases left unmatched: 12. The CDR3 consists of 18 residues. The germline gives CDR1 LGHNA, CDR2 YSLEER. The CDR3: CASSQAHFGGAGYNEQFF. The CDR3, as DNA: TGCGCCAGCAGCCAAGCCCACTTCGGGGGGGCGGGGTACAATGAGCAGTTCTTC.

The CDR3 region has the DNA TGTGCCAGTAGTACAACCGGGACCCAGGGCTATGGCTACACCTTC. Translating gives CASSTTGTQGYGYTF. The V call is TRBV19, the J call TRBJ1-2; perhaps TRBD1 as D (5 bases). Germline assignment: CDR1 LNHDA and CDR2 SQIVND (reference sequence). This CDR3 is 15 amino acids long. Deletions cut 4 bases from V and 4 bases from J, with 16 bases between.

J is TRBJ2-7 and V is TRBV9, with D tentatively TRBD2 (6 bases). This CDR3 is built from 15 residues. V was shortened by 4 bases and J by 0 bases, with 14 bases between the two germline ends. CDR1 is SGDLS, CDR2 YYNGEE, per germline. The CDR3 spells CASSPWDSYSYEQYF. In DNA, the CDR3 is TGTGCCAGCAGCCCGTGGGACTCCTACTCCTACGAGCAGTACTTC. The full variable domain, its missing parts supplied by reference TRBV9 and TRBJ2-7, is DSGVTQTPKHLITATGQRVTLRCSPRSGDLSVYWYQQSLDQGLQFLIQYYNGEERAKGNILERFSAQQFPDLHSELNLSSLELGDSALYFCASSPWDSYSYEQYFGPGTRLTVT.

V is TRBV5-6 and J is TRBJ2-2, with D unclear. Trimming took 4 bases from V and 7 from J, leaving 11 bases between them. Germline V gives CDR1 SGHDT, CDR2 YYEEEE. CDR3 length: 13 residues. The chain's CDR3 is CASSPSWSGELFF. The CDR3 DNA sequence: TGTGCCAGCAGCCCTAGTTGGAGCGGGGAGCTGTTTTTT.

The chain employs TRBV3-1 (or the pseudogene TRBV3-2) and TRBJ1-1, with D possibly matching TRBD1 (6 bases). The CDR3 covers 17 residues. Germline CDR1 LGHDT, CDR2 YNNKEL (reference sequence). Trimming took 5 bases from V and 1 from J, leaving 20 bases between them. The CDR3 DNA is TGTGCCAGCAGCTCACACGAGGGGGGCTGGGGGAACACTGAAGCTTTCTTT. Translating it yields CASSSHEGGWGNTEAFF.

The chain couples TRBV3-1 (or the pseudogene TRBV3-2) to TRBJ1-5; tentative D call: TRBD1 (5 bases). Trimming shortened V by 4 bases and J by 3 bases, and 7 bases separated the two germline ends. The CDR3 is made up of 13 amino acids. Germline V lookup: CDR1 LGHDT, CDR2 YNNKEL (reference sequence). In DNA, the CDR3 is TGTGCCAGCAGCCGGGACCCCAATCAGCCCCAGCATTTT. Translating gives CASSRDPNQPQHF.

The gene calls are TRBV10-3 and TRBJ1-2; TRBD1 might be the D (5 bases). Germline V gene lookup returns CDR1 ENHRY and CDR2 SYGVKD. With 4 bases removed from V and 0 bases from J, the gap between germline ends came to 6 bases. CDR3 length: 13 residues. CDR3 sequence: CAISGTTNYGYTF. The CDR3 bases are TGTGCCATCAGTGGGACAACTAACTATGGCTACACCTTC.

This clone has only one observation. This chain joins TRBV20-1 and TRBJ2-3; the D is unclear. The CDR3 is 12 amino acids. From germline, CDR1 is DFQATT and CDR2 SNEGSKA (reference sequence). Trimming removed 3 bases at V and 7 bases at J, with 11 bases between. The DNA for the CDR3 is TGCAGTGCTAGTTTTAAGTTACATACGCAGTATTTT. The encoded protein is CSASFKLHTQYF.

The chain recombines TRBV6-5 with TRBJ2-4; D is undetermined. V was cut by 8 bases and J by 1 base, with 15 bases left in between. Germline CDR1 and CDR2: MNHEY and SVGAGI. The CDR3 contains 15 residues. In DNA form, the CDR3 reads TGTGCCAGCGGCCAAAGTTTCGTGGCCAAAAACATTCAGTACTTC. It codes for CASGQSFVAKNIQYF.

The V and J genes are TRBV25-1 and TRBJ2-4; the match to TRBD1 covers 7 bases. CDR1 is MGHDK and CDR2 is SYGVNS in the germline V gene. The CDR3 runs 15 residues. J was trimmed by 0 bases and V by 6 bases; bases with no gene match: 5. CDR3 DNA: TGTGCCAGCAGCGAACAGGGGTTAGCCAAAAACATTCAGTACTTC. This gives the protein CASSEQGLAKNIQYF.

The gene calls are TRBV6-5 and TRBJ2-3; D not resolved. V was trimmed by 0 bases and J by 5 bases, leaving 0 bases between them. CDR1 MNHEY and CDR2 SVGAGI come from the germline V gene. This CDR3 spans 11 amino acids. The CDR3 spells CASSYSDTQYF. CDR3 DNA: TGTGCCAGCAGTTACTCAGATACGCAGTATTTT.

This chain joins TRBV5-1 and TRBJ1-5; 7 bases fit TRBD1. V lost 4 bases and J lost 3; bases outside the gene matches: 4. The CDR3 covers 14 residues. CDR1 is SGHRS and CDR2 is YFSETQ in the germline V gene. The DNA for the CDR3 is TGCGCCAGCAGCACCGGGACAGCCAATCAGCCCCAGCATTTT. Translated: CASSTGTANQPQHF.

The chain employs TRBV6-5 and TRBJ1-1; weak D call: TRBD1 (5 bases). CDR1 MNHEY and CDR2 SVGAGI come from the germline V gene. V lost 0 bases and J 4 bases, leaving 6 bases between the germline ends. The CDR3 contains 13 residues. CDR3 in DNA: TGTGCCAGCAGTTACTCGAGGGGCACTGAAGCTTTCTTT. It yields the protein CASSYSRGTEAFF.

This clone was picked up one time. The chain couples TRBV28 to TRBJ1-1; no clear D. Trimming removed 6 bases at V and 1 base at J, with 9 bases between. In germline, CDR1 is MDHEN, CDR2 SYDVKM. CDR3 size: 13 residues. CDR3 nucleotide sequence: TGTGCCAGCAGAGCAAGGAGGAACACTGAAGCTTTCTTT. This encodes CASRARRNTEAFF. The whole variable domain, remainder taken from reference TRBV28 and TRBJ1-1, is DVKVTQSSRYLVKRTGEKVFLECVQDMDHENMFWYRQDPGLGLRLIYFSYDVKMKEKGDIPEGYSVSREKKERFSLILESASTNQTSMYLCASRARRNTEAFFGQGTRLTVV.